These T cell receptor beta chains were read from a single sample in a study of cytomegalovirus exposure and HLA in healthy donors. Assay used: immunoSEQ multiplex PCR; TCRdb lists only in-frame clones, some missing. Counted here are 200,000 to 250,000 clones, 65% to 75% occurring once; the ten biggest clones make up under 2%. Sequenced: PBMCs. The receptors derive from a woman in her 30s in good health and CMV-seronegative. Both conserved end residues are part of each CDR3. The order of the fields is CDR3 protein, CDR3 DNA, J gene, D gene, V gene, CDR3 length, clone size. The D gene is left open where the match is weak. A clone size is listed for some rows: how often the clone was seen (once, few, many), or a class if it is expanded.

CDR3aa: CSVVGAGLAKNIQYF
CDR3nt: TGCAGCGTTGTTGGGGCGGGACTAGCCAAAAACATTCAGTACTTC
j_gene: TRBJ2-4
d_gene: NA
v_gene: TRBV29-1
len: 15
abundance: NA

CDR3aa: CASSLRTGGETQYF
CDR3nt: TGTGCCAGCAGCTTAAGGACAGGGGGTGAGACCCAGTACTTC
j_gene: TRBJ2-5
d_gene: TRBD1
v_gene: TRBV11-2
len: 14
abundance: NA

CDR3aa: CASSLETGGNYGYTF
CDR3nt: TGTGCCAGCAGCTTAGAGACAGGGGGGAACTATGGCTACACCTTC
j_gene: TRBJ1-2
d_gene: TRBD1
v_gene: TRBV7-9
len: 15
abundance: NA

CDR3aa: CASSILGGTDTEAFF
CDR3nt: TGTGCCAGTAGTATCCTAGGGGGCACTGACACTGAAGCTTTCTTT
j_gene: TRBJ1-1
d_gene: TRBD1
v_gene: TRBV19
len: 15
abundance: NA

CDR3aa: CASSPRPGADTQYF
CDR3nt: TGTGCCAGCAGCCCCCGTCCCGGGGCAGATACGCAGTATTTT
j_gene: TRBJ2-3
d_gene: NA
v_gene: TRBV11-2
len: 14
abundance: NA

CDR3aa: CATSSPISTGTGELFF
CDR3nt: TGTGCCACCAGCAGTCCTATTAGCACAGGGACCGGGGAGCTGTTTTTT
j_gene: TRBJ2-2
d_gene: NA
v_gene: TRBV15
len: 16
abundance: NA

CDR3aa: CAWSVQRGGTDTQYF
CDR3nt: TGTGCCTGGAGTGTACAGCGGGGGGGCACAGATACGCAGTATTTT
j_gene: TRBJ2-3
d_gene: TRBD2
v_gene: TRBV30
len: 15
abundance: NA

CDR3aa: CASILGLAVMNTEAFF
CDR3nt: TGCGCCAGTATTTTGGGCCTTGCTGTGATGAACACTGAAGCTTTCTTT
j_gene: TRBJ1-1
d_gene: NA
v_gene: TRBV5-1
len: 16
abundance: NA

CDR3aa: CASRTGGEFNGQYF
CDR3nt: TGTGCCAGCAGGACAGGGGGCGAATTTAATGGGCAGTACTTC
j_gene: TRBJ2-5
d_gene: TRBD1
v_gene: TRBV6-1
len: 14
abundance: once

CDR3aa: CASSLAVAMNTEAFF
CDR3nt: TGTGCCAGCAGCTTGGCTGTGGCCATGAACACTGAAGCTTTCTTT
j_gene: TRBJ1-1
d_gene: NA
v_gene: TRBV5-4
len: 15
abundance: NA

CDR3aa: CAWSSPNGYTF
CDR3nt: TGTGCCTGGAGTTCTCCTAATGGCTACACCTTC
j_gene: TRBJ1-2
d_gene: NA
v_gene: TRBV30
len: 11
abundance: few

CDR3aa: CASSREGRWAFF
CDR3nt: TGTGCCAGCAGTCGTGAGGGCAGATGGGCTTTCTTT
j_gene: TRBJ1-1
d_gene: NA
v_gene: TRBV11-3
len: 12
abundance: NA

CDR3aa: CASSRQGETQYF
CDR3nt: TGTGCCAGCAGCAGACAGGGAGAGACCCAGTACTTC
j_gene: TRBJ2-5
d_gene: TRBD1
v_gene: TRBV6-6
len: 12
abundance: NA

CDR3aa: CASSSPGKSSSYNEQFF
CDR3nt: TGTGCCAGCAGCTCTCCGGGAAAGTCGAGCTCCTACAATGAGCAGTTCTTC
j_gene: TRBJ2-1
d_gene: NA
v_gene: TRBV11-2
len: 17
abundance: NA

CDR3aa: CASSPLVAGGRNEQFF
CDR3nt: TGCGCCAGCAGCCCCCTCGTGGCGGGAGGGCGGAATGAGCAGTTCTTC
j_gene: TRBJ2-1
d_gene: TRBD2
v_gene: TRBV5-1
len: 16
abundance: NA

CDR3aa: CASSLGSEKLFF
CDR3nt: TGTGCCAGCAGCTTGGGGAGTGAAAAACTGTTTTTT
j_gene: TRBJ1-4
d_gene: NA
v_gene: TRBV5-4
len: 12
abundance: few